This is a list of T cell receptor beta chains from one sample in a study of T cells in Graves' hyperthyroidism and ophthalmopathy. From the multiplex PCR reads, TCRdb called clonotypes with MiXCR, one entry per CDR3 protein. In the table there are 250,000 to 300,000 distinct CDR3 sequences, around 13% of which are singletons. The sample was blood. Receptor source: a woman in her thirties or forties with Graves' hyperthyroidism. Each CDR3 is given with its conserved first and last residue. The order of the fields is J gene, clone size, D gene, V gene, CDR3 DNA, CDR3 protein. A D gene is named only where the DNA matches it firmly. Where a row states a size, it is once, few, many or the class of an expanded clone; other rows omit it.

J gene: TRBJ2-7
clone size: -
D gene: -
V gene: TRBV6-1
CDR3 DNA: TGTGCCAGCAGATCACCCCGCTCCTACGAGCAGTACTTC
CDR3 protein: CASRSPRSYEQYF

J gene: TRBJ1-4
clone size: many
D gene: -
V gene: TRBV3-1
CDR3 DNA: TGTGCCAGCAGCCAAGATTGGGGATCAACTAATGAAAAACTGTTTTTT
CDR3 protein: CASSQDWGSTNEKLFF

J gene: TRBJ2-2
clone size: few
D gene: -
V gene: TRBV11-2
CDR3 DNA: TGTGCCAGCACTGGCGTCCTAAACACCGGGGAGCTGTTTTTT
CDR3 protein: CASTGVLNTGELFF

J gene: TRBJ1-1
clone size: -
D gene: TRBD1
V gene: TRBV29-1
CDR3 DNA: TGCAGCGCCCACAGGGGGTACACTGAAGCTTTCTTT
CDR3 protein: CSAHRGYTEAFF

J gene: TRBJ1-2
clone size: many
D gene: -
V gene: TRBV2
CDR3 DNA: TGTGCCAGCATTTTTGAGAGTCGAAGTGGCTACACCTTC
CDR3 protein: CASIFESRSGYTF

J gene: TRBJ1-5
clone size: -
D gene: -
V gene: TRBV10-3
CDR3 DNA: TGTGCCATCAGTGAAAGTCAGGGGAATCAGCCCCAGCATTTT
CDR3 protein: CAISESQGNQPQHF

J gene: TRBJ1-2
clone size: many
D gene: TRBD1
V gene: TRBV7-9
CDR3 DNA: TGTGCCAGCAGGGACGACAGGGTATCCTATGGCTACACCTTC
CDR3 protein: CASRDDRVSYGYTF

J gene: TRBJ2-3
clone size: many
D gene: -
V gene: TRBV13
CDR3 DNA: TGTGCCAGCAGCGGCGAGCGGGTGAGCACAGGTGATACGCAGTATTTT
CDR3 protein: CASSGERVSTGDTQYF

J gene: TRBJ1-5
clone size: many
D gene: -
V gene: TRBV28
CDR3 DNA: TGTGCCAGCAGTTTCTTATCTCAGCCCCAGCATTTT
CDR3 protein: CASSFLSQPQHF

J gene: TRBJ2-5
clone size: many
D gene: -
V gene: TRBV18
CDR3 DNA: TGTGCCAGCTCACCCGAACTGAAAGAGACCCAGTACTTC
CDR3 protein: CASSPELKETQYF

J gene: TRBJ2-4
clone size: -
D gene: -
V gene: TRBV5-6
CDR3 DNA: TGTGCCAGCAGCTTGGGGGCCTTCCCACAAAACATTCAGTACTTC
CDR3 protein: CASSLGAFPQNIQYF

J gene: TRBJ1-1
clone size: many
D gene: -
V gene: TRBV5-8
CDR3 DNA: TGTGCCAGCAGCCCACCTACAGGACGGGTTGAAGCTTTCTTT
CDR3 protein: CASSPPTGRVEAFF

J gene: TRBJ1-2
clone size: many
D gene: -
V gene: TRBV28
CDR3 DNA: TGTGCCAGCATGCAGGGTCTGTTGGGCTACACCTTC
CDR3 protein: CASMQGLLGYTF

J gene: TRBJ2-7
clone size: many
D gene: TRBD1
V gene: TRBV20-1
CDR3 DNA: TGCAGTGTCCGAGGGGACAGGGACTACGAGCAGTACTTC
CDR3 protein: CSVRGDRDYEQYF

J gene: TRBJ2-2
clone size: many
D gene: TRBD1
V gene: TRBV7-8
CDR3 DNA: TGTGCCAGCAGCCCGGACAGGCTCACCGGGGAGCTGTTTTTT
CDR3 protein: CASSPDRLTGELFF

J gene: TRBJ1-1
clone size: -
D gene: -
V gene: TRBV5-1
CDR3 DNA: TGCGCCAGCAGCTTGCGCCTCGACGGAAGCACTGAAGCTTTCTTT
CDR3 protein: CASSLRLDGSTEAFF

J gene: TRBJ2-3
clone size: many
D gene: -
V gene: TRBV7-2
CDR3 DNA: TGTGCCAGCAGCCCCCCGGCCCGCGTGAACACAGATACGCAGTATTTT
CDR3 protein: CASSPPARVNTDTQYF

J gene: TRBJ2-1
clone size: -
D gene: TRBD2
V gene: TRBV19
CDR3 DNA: TGTGCCAGTAGTATTCCCATAGCGGGAGGGCACGACAATGAGCAGTTCTTC
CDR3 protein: CASSIPIAGGHDNEQFF

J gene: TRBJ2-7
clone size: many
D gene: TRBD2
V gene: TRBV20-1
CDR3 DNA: TGCAGTGCTAGAGGAACTACTAGCGGGAGGCCCCGAGGTCCCGAGCAGTACTTC
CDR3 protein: CSARGTTSGRPRGPEQYF

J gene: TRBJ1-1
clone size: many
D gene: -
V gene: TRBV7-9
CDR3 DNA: TGTGCCAGCACCGGGGCTAGTCTGATGAACACTGAAGCTTTCTTT
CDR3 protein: CASTGASLMNTEAFF

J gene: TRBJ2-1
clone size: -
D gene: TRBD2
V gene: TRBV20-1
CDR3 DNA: TGCAGTGCTAGGGGACTAGCGGGAATGGAGAATGAGCAGTTCTTC
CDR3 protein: CSARGLAGMENEQFF

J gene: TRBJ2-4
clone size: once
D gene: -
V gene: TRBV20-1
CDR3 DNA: TGCAGTGCCTCCGTGGCAGGGGACATTCAGTACTTC
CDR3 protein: CSASVAGDIQYF

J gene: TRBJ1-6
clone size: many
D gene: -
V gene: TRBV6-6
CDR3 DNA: TGTGCCAGCAGTTACTCGACCAGCCCCGGTTCACCCCTCCACTTT
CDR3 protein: CASSYSTSPGSPLHF

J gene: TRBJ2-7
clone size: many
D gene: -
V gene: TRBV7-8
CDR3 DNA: TGTGCCAGCAATCCCGGCCGGCGGGGCTACGAGCAGTACTTC
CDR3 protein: CASNPGRRGYEQYF

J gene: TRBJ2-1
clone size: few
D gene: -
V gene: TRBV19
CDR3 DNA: TGTGCCAGTAGTATTCGGACCGGTTACTACAATGAGCAGTTCTTC
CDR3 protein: CASSIRTGYYNEQFF

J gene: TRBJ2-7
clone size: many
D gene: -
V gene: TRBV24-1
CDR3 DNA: TGTGCCACCAGTGAAACAGGGTCGTCCCCCCTGGAGCAGTACTTC
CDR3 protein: CATSETGSSPLEQYF

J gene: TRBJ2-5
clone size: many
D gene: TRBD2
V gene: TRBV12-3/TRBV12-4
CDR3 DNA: TGTGCCAGCAGTCCTAGCGGGAGCTGGACAGAGACCCAGTACTTC
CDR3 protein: CASSPSGSWTETQYF

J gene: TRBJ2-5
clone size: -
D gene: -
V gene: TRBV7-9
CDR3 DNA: TGTGCCAGCAGATCCGACAGGTTCCAAGAGACCCAGTACTTC
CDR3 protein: CASRSDRFQETQYF

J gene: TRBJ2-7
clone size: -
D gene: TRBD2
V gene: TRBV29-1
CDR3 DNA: TGCAGCGTGACGGGGGGGCAGGGTTTGTTGGTCGAGCAGTACTTC
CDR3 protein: CSVTGGQGLLVEQYF

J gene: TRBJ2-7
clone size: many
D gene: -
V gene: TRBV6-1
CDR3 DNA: TGTGCCAGCAGGGACAGTACCTACGAGCAGTACTTC
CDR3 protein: CASRDSTYEQYF

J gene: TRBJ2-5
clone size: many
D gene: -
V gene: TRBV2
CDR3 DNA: TGTGCCAGCAGTGAAGCGCGCGGAGAGACCCAGTACTTC
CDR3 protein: CASSEARGETQYF

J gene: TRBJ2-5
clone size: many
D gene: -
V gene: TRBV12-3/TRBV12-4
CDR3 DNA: TGTGCCAGCAGTTATAGTGGTACCAAGGCGACCCAGTACTTC
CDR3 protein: CASSYSGTKATQYF

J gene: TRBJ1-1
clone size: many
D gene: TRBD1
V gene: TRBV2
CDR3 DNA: TGTGCCAGCAGTGAAACTAGGTCCGGACAGGGAGGGACCACTGAAGCTTTCTTT
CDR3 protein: CASSETRSGQGGTTEAFF

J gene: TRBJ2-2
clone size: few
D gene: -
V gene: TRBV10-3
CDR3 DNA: TGTGCCATCAGTGAGTCGCGGCAGAACACCGGGGAGCTGTTTTTT
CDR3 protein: CAISESRQNTGELFF

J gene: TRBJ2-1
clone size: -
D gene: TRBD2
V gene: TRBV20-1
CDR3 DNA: TGCAGTGCTAGAGACCCCCTTAGCGGGAGTGGGAGTGAGCGGTTCTTC
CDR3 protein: CSARDPLSGSGSERFF

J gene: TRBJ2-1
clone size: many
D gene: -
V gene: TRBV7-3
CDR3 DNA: TGTGCCAGCAGCCCCCACTCGTCAGGCAATGAGCAGTTCTTC
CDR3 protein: CASSPHSSGNEQFF

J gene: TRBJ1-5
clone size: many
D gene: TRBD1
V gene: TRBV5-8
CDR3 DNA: TGTGCCAGCAGCCCAAGGTGGACAGGGGAGCAGCCCCAGCATTTT
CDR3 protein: CASSPRWTGEQPQHF

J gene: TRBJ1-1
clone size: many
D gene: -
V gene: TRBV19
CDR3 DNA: TGTGCCAGCGACCTTAGGGGTGAAGCTTTCTTT
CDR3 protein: CASDLRGEAFF

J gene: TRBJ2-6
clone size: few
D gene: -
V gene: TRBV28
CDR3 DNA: TGTGCCAGCACCCTAGGTTGGGGATCTGGGGCCAACGTCCTGACTTTC
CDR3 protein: CASTLGWGSGANVLTF

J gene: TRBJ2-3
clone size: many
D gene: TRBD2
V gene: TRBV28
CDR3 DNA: TGTGCCAGCGTAGCTAGCGGGATCCGGTCAGATACGCAGTATTTT
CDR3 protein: CASVASGIRSDTQYF

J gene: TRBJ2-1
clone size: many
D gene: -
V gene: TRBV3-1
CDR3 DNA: TGTGCCAGCAGCCAAAATTCCTACAATGAGCAGTTCTTC
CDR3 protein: CASSQNSYNEQFF

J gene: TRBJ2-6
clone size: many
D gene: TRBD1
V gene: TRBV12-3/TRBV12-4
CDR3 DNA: TGTGCCAGCAGTTTCCCACAGGGGGCTGGGGCCAACGTCCTGACTTTC
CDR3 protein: CASSFPQGAGANVLTF

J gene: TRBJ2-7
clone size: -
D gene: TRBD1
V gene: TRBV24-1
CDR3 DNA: TGTGCCACCAGTGATCCGGGACAGGGAGTCGAGGAGCAGTACTTC
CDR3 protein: CATSDPGQGVEEQYF

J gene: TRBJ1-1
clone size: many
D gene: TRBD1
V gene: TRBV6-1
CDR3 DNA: TGTGCCAGCCTCGGGACAGTGAACACTGAAGCTTTCTTT
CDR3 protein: CASLGTVNTEAFF

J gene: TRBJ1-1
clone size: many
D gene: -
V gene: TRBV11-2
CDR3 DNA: TGTGCCAGCAGCTTTAAGACAGGCCACACTGAAGCTTTCTTT
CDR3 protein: CASSFKTGHTEAFF

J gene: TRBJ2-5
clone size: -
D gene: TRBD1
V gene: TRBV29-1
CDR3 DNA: TGCAGCGCGTCGACAGGGTCGGAGACCCAGTACTTC
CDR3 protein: CSASTGSETQYF

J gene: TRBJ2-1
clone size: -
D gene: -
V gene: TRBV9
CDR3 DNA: TGTGCCAGCAGCGTAGCGGTGAGCTCCTACAATGAGCAGTTCTTC
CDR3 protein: CASSVAVSSYNEQFF

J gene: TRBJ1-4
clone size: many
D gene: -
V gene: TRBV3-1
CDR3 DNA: TGTGCCAGCAGCCAAGAATATTCAGCAACTAATGAAAAACTGTTTTTT
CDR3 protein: CASSQEYSATNEKLFF

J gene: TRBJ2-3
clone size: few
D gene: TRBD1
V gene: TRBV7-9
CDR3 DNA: TGTGCCAGCAGCTCCCACAGGGGGCGAGCAGATACGCAGTATTTT
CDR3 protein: CASSSHRGRADTQYF

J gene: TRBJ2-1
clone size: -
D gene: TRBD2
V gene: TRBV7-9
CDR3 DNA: TGTGCCAGCAGCTTAGCTTCCGGGACTAGAGGCAATGAGCAGTTCTTC
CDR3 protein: CASSLASGTRGNEQFF